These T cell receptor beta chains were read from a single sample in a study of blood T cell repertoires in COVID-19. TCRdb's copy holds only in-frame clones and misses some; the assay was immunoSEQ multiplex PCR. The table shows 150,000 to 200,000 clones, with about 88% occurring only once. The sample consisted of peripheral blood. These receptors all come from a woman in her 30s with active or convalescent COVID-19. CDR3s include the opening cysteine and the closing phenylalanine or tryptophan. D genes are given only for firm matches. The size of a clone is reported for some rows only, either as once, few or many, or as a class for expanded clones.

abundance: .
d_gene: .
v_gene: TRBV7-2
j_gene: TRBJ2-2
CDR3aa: CASSFSNTGELFF
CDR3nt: TGTGCCAGCAGCTTCTCGAACACCGGGGAGCTGTTTTTT

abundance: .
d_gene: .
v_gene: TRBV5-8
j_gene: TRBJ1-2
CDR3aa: CASSLEIRTLYGYTF
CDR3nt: TGTGCCAGCAGCTTGGAGATTAGAACCCTCTATGGCTACACCTTC

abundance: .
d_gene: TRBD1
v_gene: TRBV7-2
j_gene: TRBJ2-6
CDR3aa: CASSFQGALGSGANVLTF
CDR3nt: TGTGCCAGCAGTTTTCAGGGGGCGCTGGGCTCTGGGGCCAACGTCCTGACTTTC

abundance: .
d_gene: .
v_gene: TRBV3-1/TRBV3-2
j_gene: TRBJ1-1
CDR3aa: CASSRRGSAEAFF
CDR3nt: TGTGCCAGCAGCCGGAGGGGATCAGCTGAAGCTTTCTTT

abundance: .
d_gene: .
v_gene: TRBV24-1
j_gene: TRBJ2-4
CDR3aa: CATSDHVRGIQYF
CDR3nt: TGTGCCACCAGTGACCATGTACGGGGTATTCAGTACTTC

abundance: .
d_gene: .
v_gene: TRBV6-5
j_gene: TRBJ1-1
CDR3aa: CASSRTVNTEAFF
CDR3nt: TGTGCCAGCAGCCGGACAGTGAACACTGAAGCTTTCTTT

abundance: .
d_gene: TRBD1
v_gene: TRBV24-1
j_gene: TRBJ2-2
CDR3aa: CATSALPGQGDTGELFF
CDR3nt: TGTGCCACCAGTGCCCTCCCCGGGCAGGGGGACACCGGGGAGCTGTTTTTT

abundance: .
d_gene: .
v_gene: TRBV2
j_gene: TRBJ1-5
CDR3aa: CASSDRSYNQPQHF
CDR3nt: TGTGCCAGCAGTGATCGGAGTTACAATCAGCCCCAGCATTTT

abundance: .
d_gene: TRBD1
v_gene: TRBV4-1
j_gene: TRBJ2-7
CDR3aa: CASSTTGAPTYEQYF
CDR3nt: TGCGCCAGCAGCACGACAGGGGCGCCCACCTACGAGCAGTACTTC

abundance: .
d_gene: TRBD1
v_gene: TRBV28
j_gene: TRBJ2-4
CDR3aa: CASSLGQGISIQYF
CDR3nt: TGTGCCAGCAGTTTGGGACAGGGAATCAGCATTCAGTACTTC

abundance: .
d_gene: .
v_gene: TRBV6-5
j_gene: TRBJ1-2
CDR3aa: CASSQTANYGYTF
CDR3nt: TGTGCCAGCAGTCAAACAGCTAACTATGGCTACACCTTC

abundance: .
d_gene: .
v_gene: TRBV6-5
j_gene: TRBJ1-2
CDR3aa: CASSQDSFSNYGYTF
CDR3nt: TGTGCCAGCAGCCAGGACAGCTTTTCTAACTATGGCTACACCTTC

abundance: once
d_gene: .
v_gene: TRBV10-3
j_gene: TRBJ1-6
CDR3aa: CAISDANSPLHF
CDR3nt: TGTGCCATCAGTGACGCGAATTCACCCCTCCACTTT

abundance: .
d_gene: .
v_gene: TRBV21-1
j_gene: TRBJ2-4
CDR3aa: CASSRGKGRDRGSKNIQYF
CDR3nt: TGTGCCAGCAGCAGGGGCAAAGGCCGGGACAGGGGGTCCAAAAACATTCAGTACTTC

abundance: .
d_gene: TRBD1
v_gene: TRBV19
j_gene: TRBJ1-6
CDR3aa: CASSIRDSPFSPLHF
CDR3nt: TGTGCCAGTAGTATCCGGGACAGCCCTTTTTCACCCCTCCACTTT

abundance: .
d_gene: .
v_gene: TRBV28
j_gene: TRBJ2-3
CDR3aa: CASSSSADTQYF
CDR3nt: TGTGCCAGCAGTTCCAGTGCAGATACGCAGTATTTT

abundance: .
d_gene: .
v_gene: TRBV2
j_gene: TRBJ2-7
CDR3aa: CASSHGQFYEQYF
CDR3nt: TGTGCCAGCAGTCACGGACAGTTCTACGAGCAGTACTTC

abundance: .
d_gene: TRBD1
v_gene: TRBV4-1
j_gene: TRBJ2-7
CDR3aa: CASSQALGQRTYEQYF
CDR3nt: TGCGCCAGCAGCCAAGCACTGGGACAGCGAACCTACGAGCAGTACTTC

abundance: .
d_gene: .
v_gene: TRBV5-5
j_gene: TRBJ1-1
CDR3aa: CASSLTVPLNTEAFF
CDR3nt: TGTGCCAGCAGCTTGACAGTCCCCCTGAACACTGAAGCTTTCTTT

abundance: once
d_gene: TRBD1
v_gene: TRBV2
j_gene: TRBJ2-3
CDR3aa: CASIRQGETDTQYF
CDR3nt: TGTGCCAGCATCCGACAGGGAGAAACAGATACGCAGTATTTT

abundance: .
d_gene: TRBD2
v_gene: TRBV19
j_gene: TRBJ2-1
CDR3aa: CASSPRGLAGAGANEQFF
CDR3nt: TGTGCCAGTAGTCCGCGTGGACTAGCGGGGGCCGGGGCGAATGAGCAGTTCTTC

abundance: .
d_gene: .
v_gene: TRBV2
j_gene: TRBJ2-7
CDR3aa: CASTLEGGATYEQYF
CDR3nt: TGTGCCAGCACCCTGGAGGGCGGGGCGACCTACGAGCAGTACTTC

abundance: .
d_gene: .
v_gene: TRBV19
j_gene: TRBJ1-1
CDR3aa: CASSGGILEAFF
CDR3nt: TGTGCCAGTAGTGGGGGCATCCTAGAAGCTTTCTTT

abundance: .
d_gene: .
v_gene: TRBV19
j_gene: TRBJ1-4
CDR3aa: CASSKDTRGEKLFF
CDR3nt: TGTGCCAGTAGTAAGGACACGCGAGGTGAAAAACTGTTTTTT

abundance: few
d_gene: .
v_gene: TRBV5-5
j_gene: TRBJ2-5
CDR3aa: CASSHIGSVEGETQYF
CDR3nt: TGTGCCAGCAGCCATATAGGGTCGGTAGAGGGAGAGACCCAGTACTTC

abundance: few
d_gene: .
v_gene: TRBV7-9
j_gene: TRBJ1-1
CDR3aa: CASSFQGRTEAFF
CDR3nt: TGTGCCAGCAGCTTTCAGGGGCGCACTGAAGCTTTCTTT

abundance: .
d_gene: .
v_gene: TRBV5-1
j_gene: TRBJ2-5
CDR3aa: CASTPGGETQYF
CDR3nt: TGCGCCAGCACCCCAGGGGGGGAGACCCAGTACTTC

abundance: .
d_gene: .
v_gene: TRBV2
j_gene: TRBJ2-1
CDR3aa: CASSVESGFHNEQFF
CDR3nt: TGTGCCAGCAGTGTGGAAAGCGGGTTCCACAATGAGCAGTTCTTC

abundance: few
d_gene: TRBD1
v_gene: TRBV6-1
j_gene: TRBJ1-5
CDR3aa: CASSVWDRGWSQPQHF
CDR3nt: TGTGCCAGCAGTGTCTGGGACAGGGGGTGGAGTCAGCCCCAGCATTTT

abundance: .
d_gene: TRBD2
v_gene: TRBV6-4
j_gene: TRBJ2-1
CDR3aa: CASSAATSGGTQFF
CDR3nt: TGTGCCAGCAGCGCCGCGACTAGCGGGGGGACTCAGTTCTTC

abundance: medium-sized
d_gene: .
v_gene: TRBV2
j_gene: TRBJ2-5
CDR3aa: CATSRIIRETQYF
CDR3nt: TGTGCCACCTCCAGGATCATCCGAGAGACCCAGTACTTC

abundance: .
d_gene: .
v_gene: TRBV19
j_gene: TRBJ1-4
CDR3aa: CASSIARTNEKLFF
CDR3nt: TGTGCCAGTAGTATCGCGAGGACAAATGAAAAACTGTTTTTT

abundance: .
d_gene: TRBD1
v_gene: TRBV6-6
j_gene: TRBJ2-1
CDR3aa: CASVFSGTGGRNEQFF
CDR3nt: TGTGCCAGCGTCTTTTCCGGGACAGGGGGCAGGAATGAGCAGTTCTTC

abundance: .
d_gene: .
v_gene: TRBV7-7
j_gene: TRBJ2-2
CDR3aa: CASGPLPGAPGELFF
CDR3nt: TGTGCTAGCGGCCCATTACCAGGGGCCCCCGGGGAGCTGTTTTTT

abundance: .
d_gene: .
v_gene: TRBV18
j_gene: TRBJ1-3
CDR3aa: CASSPPGSGNTIYF
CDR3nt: TGTGCCAGCTCACCACCCGGCTCTGGAAACACCATATATTTT

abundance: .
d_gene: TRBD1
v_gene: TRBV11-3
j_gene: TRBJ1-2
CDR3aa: CASSPRQGASYGYTF
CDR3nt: TGTGCCAGCAGCCCCAGACAGGGGGCATCCTATGGCTACACCTTC

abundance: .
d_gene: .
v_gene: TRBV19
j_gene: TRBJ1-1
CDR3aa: CASKRGAGGTEAFF
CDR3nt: TGTGCCAGTAAGCGGGGGGCTGGTGGCACTGAAGCTTTCTTT

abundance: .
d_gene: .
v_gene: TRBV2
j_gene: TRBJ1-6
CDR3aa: CASSEVSFRDSPLHF
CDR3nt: TGTGCCAGCAGTGAAGTATCCTTTCGAGATTCACCCCTCCACTTT

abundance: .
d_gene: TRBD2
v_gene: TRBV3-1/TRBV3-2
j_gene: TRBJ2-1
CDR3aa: CASTQYSGRSYNEQFF
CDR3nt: TGTGCCAGCACCCAATATAGCGGGAGGTCCTACAATGAGCAGTTCTTC

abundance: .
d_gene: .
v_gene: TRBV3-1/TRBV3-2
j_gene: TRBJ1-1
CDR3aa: CASSQGATGILAEAFF
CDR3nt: TGTGCCAGCAGCCAAGGGGCCACAGGGATACTAGCTGAAGCTTTCTTT

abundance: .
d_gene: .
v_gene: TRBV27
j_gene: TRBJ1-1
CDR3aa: CASRVLEGNTEAFF
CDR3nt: TGTGCCAGCAGGGTCCTAGAGGGGAACACTGAAGCTTTCTTT

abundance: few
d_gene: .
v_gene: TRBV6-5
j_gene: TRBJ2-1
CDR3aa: CASRSEGRVEQFF
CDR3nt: TGTGCCAGCCGATCTGAGGGAAGAGTTGAGCAGTTCTTC

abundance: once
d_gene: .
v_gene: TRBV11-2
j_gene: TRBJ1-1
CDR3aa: CASSLGSGGNTEAFF
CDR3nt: TGTGCCAGCAGCTTAGGTTCAGGAGGGAACACTGAAGCTTTCTTT

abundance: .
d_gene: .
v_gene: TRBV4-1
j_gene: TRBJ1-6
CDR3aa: CASSAQGNSPLHF
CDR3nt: TGCGCCAGCAGCGCACAGGGTAACTCACCCCTCCACTTT

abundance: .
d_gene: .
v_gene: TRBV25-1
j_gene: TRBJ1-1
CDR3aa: CASSEAGSSRTEAFF
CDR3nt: TGTGCCAGCAGTGAAGCGGGATCTTCAAGGACTGAAGCTTTCTTT

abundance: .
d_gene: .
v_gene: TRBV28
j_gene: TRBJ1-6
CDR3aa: CASTRTGSNSPLHF
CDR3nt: TGTGCCAGCACCCGAACAGGGTCAAATTCACCCCTCCACTTT

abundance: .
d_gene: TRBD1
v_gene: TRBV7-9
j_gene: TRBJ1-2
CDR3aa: CASSYRGDGGYTF
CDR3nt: TGTGCCAGCAGTTACAGGGGAGATGGTGGCTACACCTTC

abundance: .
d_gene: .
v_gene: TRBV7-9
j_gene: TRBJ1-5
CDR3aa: CASSSQGTSRYQPQHF
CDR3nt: TGTGCCAGCAGCTCACAGGGAACGAGCAGGTATCAGCCCCAGCATTTT